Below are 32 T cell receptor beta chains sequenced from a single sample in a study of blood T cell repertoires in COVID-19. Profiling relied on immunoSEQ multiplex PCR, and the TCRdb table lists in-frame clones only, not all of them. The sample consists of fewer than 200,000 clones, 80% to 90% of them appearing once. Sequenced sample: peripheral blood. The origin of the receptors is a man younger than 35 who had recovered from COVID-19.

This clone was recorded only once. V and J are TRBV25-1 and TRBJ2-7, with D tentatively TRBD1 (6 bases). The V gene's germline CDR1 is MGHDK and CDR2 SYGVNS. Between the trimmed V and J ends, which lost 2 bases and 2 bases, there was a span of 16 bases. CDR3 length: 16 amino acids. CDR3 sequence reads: CASSEGGRTVAYEQYF. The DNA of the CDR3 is TGTGCCAGCAGTGAAGGCGGACGGACAGTGGCCTACGAGCAGTACTTC.

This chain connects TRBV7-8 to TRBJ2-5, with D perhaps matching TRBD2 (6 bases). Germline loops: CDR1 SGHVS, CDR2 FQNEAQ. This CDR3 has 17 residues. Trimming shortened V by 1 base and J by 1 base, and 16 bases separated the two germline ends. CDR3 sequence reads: CASSLVQAGGLQETQYF. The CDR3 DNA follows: TGTGCCAGCAGCTTAGTCCAGGCCGGAGGGCTCCAAGAGACCCAGTACTTC.

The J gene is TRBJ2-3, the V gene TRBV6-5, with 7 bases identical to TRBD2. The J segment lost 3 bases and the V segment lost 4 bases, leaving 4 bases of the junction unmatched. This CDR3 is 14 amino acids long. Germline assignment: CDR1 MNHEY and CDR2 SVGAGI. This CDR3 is CASSFGTTTDTQYF. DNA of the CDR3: TGTGCCAGCAGTTTCGGGACTACAACAGATACGCAGTATTTT.

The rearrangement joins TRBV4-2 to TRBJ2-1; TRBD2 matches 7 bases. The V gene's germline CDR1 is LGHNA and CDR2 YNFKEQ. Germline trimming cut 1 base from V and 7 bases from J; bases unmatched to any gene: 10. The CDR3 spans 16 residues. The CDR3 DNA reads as TGTGCCAGCAGCCAAGTTAGCGCCGGGGGAGGGAATGAGCAGTTCTTC. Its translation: CASSQVSAGGGNEQFF.

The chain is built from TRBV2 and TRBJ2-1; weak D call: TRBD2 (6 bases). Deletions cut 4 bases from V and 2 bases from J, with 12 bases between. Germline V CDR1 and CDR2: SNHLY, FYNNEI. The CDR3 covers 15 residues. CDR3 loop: CASSVGRDPYNEQFF. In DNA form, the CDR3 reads TGTGCCAGCAGTGTTGGGCGGGATCCCTACAATGAGCAGTTCTTC.

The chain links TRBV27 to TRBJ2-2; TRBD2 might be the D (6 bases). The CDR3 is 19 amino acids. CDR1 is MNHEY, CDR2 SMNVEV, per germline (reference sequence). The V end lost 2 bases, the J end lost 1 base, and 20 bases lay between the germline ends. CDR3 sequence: CASSLRWGQGLGNTGELFF. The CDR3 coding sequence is TGTGCCAGCAGTTTAAGATGGGGTCAGGGACTTGGGAACACCGGGGAGCTGTTTTTT.

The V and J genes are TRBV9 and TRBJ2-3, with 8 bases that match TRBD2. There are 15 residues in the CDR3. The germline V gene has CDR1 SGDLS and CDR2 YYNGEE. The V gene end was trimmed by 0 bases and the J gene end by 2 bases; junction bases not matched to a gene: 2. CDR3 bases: TGTGCCAGCAGCGTAGAGGGACTAGACACAGATACGCAGTATTTT. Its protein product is CASSVEGLDTDTQYF.

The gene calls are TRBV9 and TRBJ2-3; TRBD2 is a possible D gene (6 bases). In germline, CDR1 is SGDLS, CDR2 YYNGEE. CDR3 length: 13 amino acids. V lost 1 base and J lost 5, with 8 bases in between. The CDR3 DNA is TGTGCCAGCAGCGTAACGGGAGAAGATACGCAGTATTTT. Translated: CASSVTGEDTQYF.

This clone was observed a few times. The CDR3 nucleotides read TGTGCCAGCAGCCGCTTGCCAGGGGTAACTGAAGCTTTCTTT. It is translated as CASSRLPGVTEAFF. The chain links TRBV2 to TRBJ1-1; TRBD1 might be the D (6 bases). V lost 6 bases and J 5 bases, leaving 16 bases between the germline ends. The CDR3 totals 14 residues. Germline CDR1 is SNHLY and CDR2 is FYNNEI.

The CDR3 protein is CASSSRQGNQPQHF. As DNA, the CDR3 is TGTGCCAGCAGTTCTCGACAGGGTAATCAGCCCCAGCATTTT. This chain uses TRBV6-5 with TRBJ1-5; TRBD1 matches at 7 bases. In germline, CDR1 is MNHEY, CDR2 SVGAGI. CDR3 size: 14 residues. V was clipped by 4 bases and J by 4 bases; unmatched bases: 4.

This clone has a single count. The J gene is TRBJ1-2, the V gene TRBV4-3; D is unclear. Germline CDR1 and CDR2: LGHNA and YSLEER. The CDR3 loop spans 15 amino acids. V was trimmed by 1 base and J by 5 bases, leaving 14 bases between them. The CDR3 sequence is CASSQVYSGDYGYTF. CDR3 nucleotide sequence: TGCGCCAGCAGCCAAGTCTACAGCGGGGATTATGGCTACACCTTC.

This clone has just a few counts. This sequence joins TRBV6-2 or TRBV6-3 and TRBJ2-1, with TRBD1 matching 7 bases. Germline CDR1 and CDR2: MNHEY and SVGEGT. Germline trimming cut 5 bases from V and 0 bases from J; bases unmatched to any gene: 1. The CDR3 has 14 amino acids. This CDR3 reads CASSRQGSYNEQFF. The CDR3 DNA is TGTGCCAGCAGTCGACAGGGCTCCTACAATGAGCAGTTCTTC.

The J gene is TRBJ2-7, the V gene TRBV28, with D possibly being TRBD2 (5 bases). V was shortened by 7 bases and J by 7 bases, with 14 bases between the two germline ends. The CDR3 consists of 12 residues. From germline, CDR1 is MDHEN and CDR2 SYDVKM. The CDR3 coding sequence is TGTGCCAGCACCGCCGGGGTGCGTGAGCAGTACTTC. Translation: CASTAGVREQYF.

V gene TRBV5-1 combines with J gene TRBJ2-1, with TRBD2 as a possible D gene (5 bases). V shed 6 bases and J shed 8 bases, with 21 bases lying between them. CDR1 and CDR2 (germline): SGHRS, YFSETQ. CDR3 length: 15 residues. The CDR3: CASTLRGYHLDEQFF. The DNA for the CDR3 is TGCGCCAGCACCCTCAGAGGGTACCACCTCGATGAGCAGTTCTTC.

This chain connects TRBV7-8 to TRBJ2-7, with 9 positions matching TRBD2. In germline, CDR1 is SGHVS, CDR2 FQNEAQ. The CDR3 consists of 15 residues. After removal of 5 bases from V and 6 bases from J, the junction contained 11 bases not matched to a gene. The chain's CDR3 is CASSPGVAGVSEQYF. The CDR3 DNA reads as TGTGCCAGCAGCCCAGGGGTAGCGGGAGTATCCGAGCAGTACTTC.

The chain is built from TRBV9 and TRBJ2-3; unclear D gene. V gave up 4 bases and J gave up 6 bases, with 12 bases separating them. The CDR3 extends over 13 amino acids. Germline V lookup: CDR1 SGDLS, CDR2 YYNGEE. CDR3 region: CASSPLQTDTQYF. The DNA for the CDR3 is TGTGCCAGCAGCCCTTTACAAACCGATACGCAGTATTTT. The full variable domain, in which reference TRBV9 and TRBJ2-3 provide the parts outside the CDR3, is DSGVTQTPKHLITATGQRVTLRCSPRSGDLSVYWYQQSLDQGLQFLIQYYNGEERAKGNILERFSAQQFPDLHSELNLSSLELGDSALYFCASSPLQTDTQYFGPGTRLTVL.

DNA for the CDR3: TGTGCCAGCAGTTACAGACAGTCCTACGAGCAGTACTTC. It specifies CASSYRQSYEQYF. The chain carries TRBV6-5 and TRBJ2-7, with D possibly matching TRBD1 (5 bases). Trimming stripped 2 bases from V and 1 base from J, with 6 bases between. This CDR3 contains 13 residues. Germline V gene sequence: CDR1 MNHEY, CDR2 SVGAGI.

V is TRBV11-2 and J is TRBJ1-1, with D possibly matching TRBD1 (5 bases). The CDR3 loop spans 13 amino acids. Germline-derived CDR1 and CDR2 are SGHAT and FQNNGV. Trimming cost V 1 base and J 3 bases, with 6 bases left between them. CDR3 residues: CASSLVGDTEAFF. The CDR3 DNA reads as TGTGCCAGCAGCTTAGTAGGGGACACTGAAGCTTTCTTT.

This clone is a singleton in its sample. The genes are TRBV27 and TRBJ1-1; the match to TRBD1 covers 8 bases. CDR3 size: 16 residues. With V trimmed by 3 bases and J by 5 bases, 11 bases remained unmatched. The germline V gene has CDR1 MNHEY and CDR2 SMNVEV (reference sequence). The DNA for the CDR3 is TGTGCCAGCAGTTTCCCGGACAGGGAGGAATGTACTGAAGCTTTCTTT. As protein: CASSFPDREECTEAFF.

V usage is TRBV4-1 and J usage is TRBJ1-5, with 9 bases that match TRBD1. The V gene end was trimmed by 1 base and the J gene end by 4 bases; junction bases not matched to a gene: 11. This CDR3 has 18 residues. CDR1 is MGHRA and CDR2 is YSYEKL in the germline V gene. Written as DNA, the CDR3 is TGCGCCAGCAGCCAAGCGTTTGGGGGACAGGGAGGTAATCAGCCCCAGCATTTT. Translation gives CASSQAFGGQGGNQPQHF.

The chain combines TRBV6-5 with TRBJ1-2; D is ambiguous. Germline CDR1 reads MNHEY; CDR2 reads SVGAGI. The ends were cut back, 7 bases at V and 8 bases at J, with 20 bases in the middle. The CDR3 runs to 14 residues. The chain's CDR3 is CASTGSQEPHGYTF. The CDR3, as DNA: TGTGCCAGCACAGGTTCGCAGGAACCACACGGCTACACCTTC.

This CDR3 reads CASSYRDREANYGYTF. The CDR3 bases are TGTGCCAGCAGCTATAGGGACAGGGAGGCTAACTATGGCTACACCTTC. The J gene is TRBJ1-2, the V gene TRBV5-6; 9 bases are a match to TRBD1. Unmatched junction bases numbered 6, after V lost 3 bases and J lost 0 bases. Germline V gene lookup returns CDR1 SGHDT and CDR2 YYEEEE. This CDR3 has 16 residues.

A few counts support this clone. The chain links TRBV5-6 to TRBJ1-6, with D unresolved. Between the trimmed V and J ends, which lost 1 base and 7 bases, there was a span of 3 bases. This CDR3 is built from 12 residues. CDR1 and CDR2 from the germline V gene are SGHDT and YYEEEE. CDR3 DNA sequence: TGTGCCAGCAGCTTGCAGAATTCACCCCTCCACTTT. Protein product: CASSLQNSPLHF. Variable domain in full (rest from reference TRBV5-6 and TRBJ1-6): DAGVTQSPTHLIKTRGQQVTLRCSPKSGHDTVSWYQQALGQGPQFIFQYYEEEERQRGNFPDRFSGHQFPNYSSELNVNALLLGDSALYLCASSLQNSPLHFGNGTRLTVT.

This CDR3 reads CASSIAQSYEQYF. The CDR3 DNA reads TGTGCCAGTAGTATAGCACAGTCCTACGAGCAGTACTTC. The genes are TRBV19 and TRBJ2-7, with D uncertain. Trimming removed 1 base from V and 1 base from J, with 5 bases in between. The germline V gene has CDR1 LNHDA and CDR2 SQIVND (reference sequence). This CDR3 has 13 amino acids.

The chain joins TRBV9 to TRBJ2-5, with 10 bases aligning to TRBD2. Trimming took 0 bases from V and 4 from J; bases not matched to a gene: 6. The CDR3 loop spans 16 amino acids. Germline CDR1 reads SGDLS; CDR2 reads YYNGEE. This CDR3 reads CASSVAGAGGGETQYF. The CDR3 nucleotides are TGTGCCAGCAGCGTAGCTGGAGCGGGAGGGGGAGAGACCCAGTACTTC.

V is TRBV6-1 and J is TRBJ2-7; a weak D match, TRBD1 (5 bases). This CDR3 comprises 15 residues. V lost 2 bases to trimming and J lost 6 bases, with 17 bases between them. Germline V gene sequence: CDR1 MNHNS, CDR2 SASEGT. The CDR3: CASSEKAGKVPEQYF. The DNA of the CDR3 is TGTGCCAGCAGTGAAAAGGCAGGGAAGGTCCCCGAGCAGTACTTC.

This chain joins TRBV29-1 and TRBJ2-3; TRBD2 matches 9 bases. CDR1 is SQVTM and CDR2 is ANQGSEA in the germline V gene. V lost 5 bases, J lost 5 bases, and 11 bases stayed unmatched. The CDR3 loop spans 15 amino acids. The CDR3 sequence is CSVIFGGRAQDTQYF. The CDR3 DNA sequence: TGCAGCGTTATTTTTGGCGGGAGGGCCCAAGATACGCAGTATTTT.

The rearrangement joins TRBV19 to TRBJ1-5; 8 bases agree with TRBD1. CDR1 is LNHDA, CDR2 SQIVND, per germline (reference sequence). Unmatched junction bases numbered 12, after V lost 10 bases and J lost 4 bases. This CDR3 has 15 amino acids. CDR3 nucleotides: TGTGCCACCTTCGCTGGACAGGGAAGGAATCAGCCCCAGCATTTT. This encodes CATFAGQGRNQPQHF.

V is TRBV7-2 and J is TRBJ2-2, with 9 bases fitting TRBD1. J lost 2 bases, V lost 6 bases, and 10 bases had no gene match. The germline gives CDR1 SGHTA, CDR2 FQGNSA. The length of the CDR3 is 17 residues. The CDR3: CASRTLGTGLNTGELFF. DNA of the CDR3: TGTGCCAGCAGGACATTGGGGACAGGGCTCAACACCGGGGAGCTGTTTTTT.

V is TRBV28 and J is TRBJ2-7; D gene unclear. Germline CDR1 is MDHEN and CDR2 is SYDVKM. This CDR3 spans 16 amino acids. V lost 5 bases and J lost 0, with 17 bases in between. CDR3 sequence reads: CASSPQARLSSYEQYF. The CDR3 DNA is TGTGCCAGCAGTCCCCAGGCCAGGCTATCCTCCTACGAGCAGTACTTC.

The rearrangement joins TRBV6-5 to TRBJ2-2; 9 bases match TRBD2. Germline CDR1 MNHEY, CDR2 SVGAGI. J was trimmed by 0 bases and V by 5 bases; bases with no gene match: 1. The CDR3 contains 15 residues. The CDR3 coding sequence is TGTGCCAGCAGTCGGACTAGCGCGAACACCGGGGAGCTGTTTTTT. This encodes CASSRTSANTGELFF.

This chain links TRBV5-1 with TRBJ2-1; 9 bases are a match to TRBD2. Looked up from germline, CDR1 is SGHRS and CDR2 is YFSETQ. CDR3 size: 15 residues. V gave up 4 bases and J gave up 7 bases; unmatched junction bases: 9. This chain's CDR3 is CASSILAGPTNEQFF. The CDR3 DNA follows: TGCGCCAGCAGCATTCTAGCGGGACCTACAAATGAGCAGTTCTTC.